Below, 27 T cell receptor beta chains from the same sample are listed, as sequenced in a study of cytomegalovirus exposure and HLA in healthy donors. Primers included in the PCR were 60 Vbeta and 13 Jbeta primers. TCRdb keeps only in-frame clones here, not all; method: immunoSEQ multiplex PCR. The sample's table shows 150,000 or so clones. Sequencing was done on a sample of PBMCs. The receptors were sampled from a woman aged 45 to 65 in good health and CMV-seronegative.

This rearrangement joins TRBV4-1 to TRBJ2-7, with 9 positions matching TRBD2. The CDR3 sequence is 17 residues long. CDR1 is MGHRA and CDR2 is YSYEKL in the germline V gene. The V segment lost 3 bases and the J segment 5 bases; nucleotides outside the gene matches: 14. CDR3: CASSQGGRGPGVNEQYF. CDR3 nucleotides: TGCGCCAGCAGCCAGGGCGGGAGGGGGCCGGGAGTAAACGAGCAGTACTTC.

J is TRBJ1-2 and V is TRBV30, with D maybe TRBD1 (5 bases). V was trimmed by 3 bases and J by 8 bases, leaving 22 bases between them. Germline V lookup: CDR1 GTSNPN, CDR2 SVGIG (reference sequence). CDR3 length equals 15 residues. The CDR3 nucleotides are TGTGCCTGGAGGACCTTTGGGCCCAGGGTTCCAGGCTACACCTTC. Amino acid sequence: CAWRTFGPRVPGYTF.

This sequence joins TRBV28 and TRBJ1-5; TRBD1 is a possible D gene (5 bases). This CDR3 has 14 amino acids. Trimming removed 8 bases from V and 1 base from J, with 12 bases in between. From germline, CDR1 is MDHEN and CDR2 SYDVKM. Here the CDR3 reads CASGEHRSNQPQHF. CDR3 sequence (DNA): TGTGCCAGCGGTGAACACAGGAGCAATCAGCCCCAGCATTTT.

The CDR3 here is CASSSSAVGSYQETQYF. In DNA, the CDR3 is TGTGCCAGCAGTTCATCGGCCGTGGGGAGTTACCAAGAGACCCAGTACTTC. This sequence joins TRBV27 and TRBJ2-5, with D maybe TRBD2 (5 bases). CDR1 is MNHEY and CDR2 is SMNVEV in the germline V gene (reference sequence). The CDR3 runs 17 residues. V lost 4 bases, J lost 0 bases, and 18 bases lay in between.

The J gene is TRBJ2-7, the V gene TRBV28; D unresolved. V gave up 6 bases and J gave up 6 bases, with 15 bases separating them. This CDR3 contains 13 residues. CDR1 is MDHEN, CDR2 SYDVKM, per germline. The CDR3 here is CASRKWSTGEQYF. CDR3 bases: TGTGCCAGCAGGAAGTGGAGTACGGGCGAGCAGTACTTC. The whole variable domain, filled in from reference TRBV28 and TRBJ2-7, reads DVKVTQSSRYLVKRTGEKVFLECVQDMDHENMFWYRQDPGLGLRLIYFSYDVKMKEKGDIPEGYSVSREKKERFSLILESASTNQTSMYLCASRKWSTGEQYFGPGTRLTVT.

CDR3: CASSHIRNSPLHF. CDR3 in DNA: TGTGCCAGCAGCCACATCAGAAATTCACCCCTCCACTTT. This chain connects TRBV14 to TRBJ1-6; no clear D gene. V was clipped by 3 bases and J by 7 bases, with 7 bases between them. From germline, CDR1 is SGHDN and CDR2 FVKESK. The CDR3 contains 13 residues.

The rearrangement uses TRBV13 and TRBJ2-5; maybe TRBD2 (6 bases). The V gene lost 5 bases and the J gene lost 1 base, with 17 bases spanning the gap. Germline CDR1 is PRHDT and CDR2 is FYEKMQ (reference sequence). The CDR3 is made up of 16 amino acids. The chain's CDR3 is CASSPPGGSPQETQYF. CDR3 nucleotides: TGTGCCAGCAGCCCCCCTGGAGGGTCCCCCCAAGAGACCCAGTACTTC.

The CDR3 DNA sequence: TGTGCCAGCAGCCGGACAGGAACTAGAGTCACTGAAGCTTTCTTT. Translation: CASSRTGTRVTEAFF. The J gene is TRBJ1-1, the V gene TRBV27; 7 bases are shared with TRBD1. Germline CDR1 and CDR2: MNHEY and SMNVEV (reference sequence). J was trimmed by 4 bases and V by 6 bases; bases with no gene match: 11. CDR3 length: 15 residues.

This chain uses TRBV28 with TRBJ1-2; TRBD1 matches 7 bases. This CDR3 is 15 amino acids long. In germline, CDR1 is MDHEN, CDR2 SYDVKM. The J segment lost 4 bases and the V segment lost 6 bases, leaving 11 bases of the junction unmatched. Here the CDR3 reads CASRGPGTDFYGYTF. CDR3 bases: TGTGCCAGCAGGGGACCCGGGACAGACTTCTATGGCTACACCTTC.

Worth noting for this clone: One end of the junction varies from germline; a read error may be responsible. The V and J genes are TRBV5-6 and TRBJ1-2, with 9 bases aligning to TRBD1. The CDR3 has 15 residues. Germline assignment: CDR1 SGHDT and CDR2 YYEEEE. This CDR3 is CASSLPGTGPNGYSF. DNA for the CDR3: TGTGCCAGCAGCTTACCCGGGACAGGGCCCAATGGCTACTCCTTC.

The chain is built from TRBV29-1 and TRBJ2-7, with D possibly TRBD1 on 5 matching bases. Germline CDR1 and CDR2: SQVTM and ANQGSEA. V was cut by 0 bases and J by 12 bases, with 12 bases left in between. The CDR3 runs to 11 residues. CDR3 bases: TGCAGCGTTGAAGATTTGACAGTGCGGTACTTC. Translating it yields CSVEDLTVRYF.

This chain joins TRBV15 and TRBJ1-3; the match to TRBD1 covers 9 bases. From germline, CDR1 is LNHNV and CDR2 YYDKDF (reference sequence). Trimming took 3 bases from V and 3 from J; bases not matched to a gene: 9. The CDR3 length is 17 residues. CDR3 amino acids: CATSRDPGQGLGNTIYF. The CDR3 DNA sequence: TGTGCCACCAGCAGGGACCCGGGACAGGGACTTGGAAACACCATATATTTT.

The chain uses TRBV5-1 and TRBJ2-5, with 8 bases fitting TRBD2. Losses at the gene ends were 7 bases for V and 4 bases for J; bases not matched to a gene: 12. Germline CDR1 SGHRS, CDR2 YFSETQ. The CDR3 covers 15 residues. In nucleotides, the CDR3 is TGCGCCAGCGGAGGCGGGGGGCTTGTCGCAGAGACCCAGTACTTC. It is translated as CASGGGGLVAETQYF.

The chain uses TRBV9 and TRBJ1-1; TRBD1 matches at 7 bases. The CDR3 is 16 amino acids. Losses at the gene ends were 4 bases for V and 5 bases for J; bases not matched to a gene: 14. Looked up from germline, CDR1 is SGDLS and CDR2 is YYNGEE. The CDR3 region is CASSLTWAGGDTEAFF. CDR3 in DNA: TGTGCCAGCAGCCTTACCTGGGCAGGGGGAGATACTGAAGCTTTCTTT.

This sequence joins TRBV7-2 and TRBJ1-5; D remains unclear. V was clipped by 5 bases and J by 0 bases, with 11 bases between them. CDR1 is SGHTA and CDR2 is FQGNSA in the germline V gene. The CDR3 extends over 15 amino acids. The DNA for the CDR3 is TGTGCCAGCAGCGCCTGGGCAAATAGCAATCAGCCCCAGCATTTT. It codes for CASSAWANSNQPQHF.

This chain joins TRBV30 and TRBJ1-1; D remains ambiguous. The ends were cut back, 0 bases at V and 1 base at J, with 6 bases in the middle. This CDR3 is 13 amino acids long. The germline CDR1 and CDR2 sequences are GTSNPN and SVGIG (reference sequence). CDR3 in amino acids: CAWSVWQNTEAFF. In DNA form, the CDR3 reads TGTGCCTGGAGTGTCTGGCAGAACACTGAAGCTTTCTTT. The full variable domain, completed using reference TRBV30 and TRBJ1-1, is SQTIHQWPATLVQPVGSPLSLECTVEGTSNPNLYWYRQAAGRGLQLLFYSVGIGQISSEVPQNLSASRPQDRQFILSSKKLLLSDSGFYLCAWSVWQNTEAFFGQGTRLTVV.

The gene calls are TRBV9 and TRBJ2-7; no firm D call. Germline-derived CDR1 and CDR2 are SGDLS and YYNGEE. Trimming left V 3 bases short and J 3 bases short, with 7 bases between. The CDR3 has 12 amino acids. CDR3 sequence: CASSGDNYEQYF. CDR3 nucleotides: TGTGCCAGCAGCGGAGACAACTACGAGCAGTACTTC.

CDR3 coding DNA: TGCAGCGTTGAAGATCTGGGGCCCTCTGGAAACACCATATATTTT. Its protein is CSVEDLGPSGNTIYF. V is TRBV29-1 and J is TRBJ1-3, with D perhaps matching TRBD1 (5 bases). CDR1 is SQVTM, CDR2 ANQGSEA, per germline. Trimming stripped 0 bases from V and 0 bases from J, with 9 bases between. This CDR3 has 15 amino acids.

This chain uses TRBV19 with TRBJ1-5; D is undetermined. The V end lost 3 bases, the J end lost 7 bases, and 13 bases lay between the germline ends. The CDR3 loop spans 14 amino acids. The germline V gene encodes CDR1 LNHDA and CDR2 SQIVND (reference sequence). The CDR3 region is CASSIPRGGQPQHF. DNA of the CDR3: TGTGCCAGTAGTATTCCCCGGGGTGGGCAGCCCCAGCATTTT.

The V and J genes are TRBV4-2 and TRBJ2-3, with unresolved D. Trimming stripped 1 base from V and 2 bases from J, with 10 bases between. The CDR3 consists of 15 residues. The V gene's germline CDR1 is LGHNA and CDR2 YNFKEQ. The CDR3 sequence is CASSQATRNTDTQYF. CDR3 bases: TGTGCCAGCAGCCAAGCGACAAGGAACACAGATACGCAGTATTTT.

The chain employs TRBV4-3 and TRBJ2-2; 8 bases align to TRBD2. The junction had 4 bases not matched to a gene; V was cut back by 1 base and J by 0 bases. The CDR3 spans 17 residues. Looked up from germline, CDR1 is LGHNA and CDR2 is YSLEER. The CDR3 loop reads CASSQVKLAANTGELFF. The CDR3 nucleotides are TGCGCCAGCAGCCAAGTAAAACTAGCGGCGAACACCGGGGAGCTGTTTTTT.

The chain combines TRBV5-6 with TRBJ2-7; 8 nucleotides align to TRBD2. The CDR3 is made up of 14 amino acids. V was clipped by 4 bases and J by 1 base; unmatched bases: 4. From germline, CDR1 is SGHDT and CDR2 YYEEEE. CDR3 residues: CASSPSGSSYEQYF. The CDR3, as DNA: TGTGCCAGCAGCCCGAGCGGGAGTTCCTACGAGCAGTACTTC.

The chain uses TRBV7-9 and TRBJ2-5; TRBD1 aligns across 8 bases. J lost 2 bases, V lost 7 bases, and 9 bases had no gene match. This CDR3 has 15 residues. In germline, CDR1 is SEHNR, CDR2 FQNEAQ (reference sequence). CDR3 residues: CASIPDREDQETQYF. CDR3 coding DNA: TGTGCCAGCATCCCGGACAGGGAGGATCAAGAGACCCAGTACTTC.

V is TRBV7-7 and J is TRBJ1-4; TRBD1 might be the D (6 bases). Germline CDR1 SSHAT, CDR2 FNYEAQ (reference sequence). This CDR3 spans 13 amino acids. CDR3 in DNA: TGTGCTAGCCAGGGGAACGCTAATGAAAAACTGTTTTTT. It is translated as CASQGNANEKLFF.

DNA of the CDR3: TGTGCCAGCTACTCAGGGGTACAATCACCCCTCCACTTT. Encoded protein: CASYSGVQSPLHF. V usage is TRBV2 and J usage is TRBJ1-6; D possibly corresponds to TRBD1 (6 bases). The germline V gene has CDR1 SNHLY and CDR2 FYNNEI. This CDR3 has 13 amino acids. The ends were cut back, 8 bases at V and 10 bases at J, with 15 bases in the middle.

The chain joins TRBV4-1 to TRBJ1-5; 10 bases line up with TRBD1. The germline gives CDR1 MGHRA, CDR2 YSYEKL. The V segment lost 4 bases and the J segment 10 bases; nucleotides outside the gene matches: 7. There are 14 residues in the CDR3. The CDR3 nucleotides are TGCGCCAGCAGCCGAGGGACAGGGGAAACACCCCAGCATTTT. This encodes CASSRGTGETPQHF.

The chain links TRBV9 to TRBJ2-1; 13 nucleotides align to TRBD2. The trim removed 4 bases at V and 5 bases at J, leaving 15 bases unmatched. Germline values: CDR1 SGDLS, CDR2 YYNGEE. The CDR3 length is 19 residues. The CDR3: CASSHNPGTSGEINNEQFF. The CDR3 bases are TGTGCCAGCAGCCATAATCCCGGGACTAGCGGGGAAATCAACAATGAGCAGTTCTTC. The whole variable domain, filled in from reference TRBV9 and TRBJ2-1, reads DSGVTQTPKHLITATGQRVTLRCSPRSGDLSVYWYQQSLDQGLQFLIQYYNGEERAKGNILERFSAQQFPDLHSELNLSSLELGDSALYFCASSHNPGTSGEINNEQFFGPGTRLTVL.